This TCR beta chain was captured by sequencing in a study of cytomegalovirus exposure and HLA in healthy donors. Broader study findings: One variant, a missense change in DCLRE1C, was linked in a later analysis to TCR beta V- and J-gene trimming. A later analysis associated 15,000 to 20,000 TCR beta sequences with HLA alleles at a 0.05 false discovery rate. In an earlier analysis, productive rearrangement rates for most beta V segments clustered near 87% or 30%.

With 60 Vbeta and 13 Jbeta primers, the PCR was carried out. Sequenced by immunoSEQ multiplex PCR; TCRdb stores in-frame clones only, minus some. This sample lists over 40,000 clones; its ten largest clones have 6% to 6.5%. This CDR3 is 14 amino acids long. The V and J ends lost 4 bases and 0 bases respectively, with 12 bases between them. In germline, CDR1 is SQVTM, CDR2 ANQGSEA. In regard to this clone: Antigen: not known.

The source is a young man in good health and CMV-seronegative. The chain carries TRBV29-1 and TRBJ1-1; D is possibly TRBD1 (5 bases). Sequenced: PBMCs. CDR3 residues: CSVVPGRVNTEAFF. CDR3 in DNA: TGCAGCGTTGTCCCTGGCAGGGTGAACACTGAAGCTTTCTTT.